The subject of this entry is one T cell receptor (beta chain). This sample was included in a study of blood T cell repertoires in COVID-19. Here immunoSEQ multiplex PCR was the method, and the copy in TCRdb shows in-frame clones only, minus some. The table has 95,000 to 150,000 clones, roughly 85% seen once. The CDR3 covers 15 residues. Per germline, CDR1 LGHDT and CDR2 YNNKEL (reference sequence). Trimming removed 5 bases at V and 7 bases at J, with 20 bases between. The origin of this receptor is a human donor in a cohort sampled during active COVID-19. The V gene is TRBV3-1 (or the pseudogene TRBV3-2), the J gene TRBJ2-5, with a tentative D call TRBD2 (5 bases). Sequencing was performed on peripheral blood. CDR3 in DNA: TGTGCCAGCAGCGTAGGTGGACTGGATATCGGGACCCAGTACTTC. Translating it yields CASSVGGLDIGTQYF.